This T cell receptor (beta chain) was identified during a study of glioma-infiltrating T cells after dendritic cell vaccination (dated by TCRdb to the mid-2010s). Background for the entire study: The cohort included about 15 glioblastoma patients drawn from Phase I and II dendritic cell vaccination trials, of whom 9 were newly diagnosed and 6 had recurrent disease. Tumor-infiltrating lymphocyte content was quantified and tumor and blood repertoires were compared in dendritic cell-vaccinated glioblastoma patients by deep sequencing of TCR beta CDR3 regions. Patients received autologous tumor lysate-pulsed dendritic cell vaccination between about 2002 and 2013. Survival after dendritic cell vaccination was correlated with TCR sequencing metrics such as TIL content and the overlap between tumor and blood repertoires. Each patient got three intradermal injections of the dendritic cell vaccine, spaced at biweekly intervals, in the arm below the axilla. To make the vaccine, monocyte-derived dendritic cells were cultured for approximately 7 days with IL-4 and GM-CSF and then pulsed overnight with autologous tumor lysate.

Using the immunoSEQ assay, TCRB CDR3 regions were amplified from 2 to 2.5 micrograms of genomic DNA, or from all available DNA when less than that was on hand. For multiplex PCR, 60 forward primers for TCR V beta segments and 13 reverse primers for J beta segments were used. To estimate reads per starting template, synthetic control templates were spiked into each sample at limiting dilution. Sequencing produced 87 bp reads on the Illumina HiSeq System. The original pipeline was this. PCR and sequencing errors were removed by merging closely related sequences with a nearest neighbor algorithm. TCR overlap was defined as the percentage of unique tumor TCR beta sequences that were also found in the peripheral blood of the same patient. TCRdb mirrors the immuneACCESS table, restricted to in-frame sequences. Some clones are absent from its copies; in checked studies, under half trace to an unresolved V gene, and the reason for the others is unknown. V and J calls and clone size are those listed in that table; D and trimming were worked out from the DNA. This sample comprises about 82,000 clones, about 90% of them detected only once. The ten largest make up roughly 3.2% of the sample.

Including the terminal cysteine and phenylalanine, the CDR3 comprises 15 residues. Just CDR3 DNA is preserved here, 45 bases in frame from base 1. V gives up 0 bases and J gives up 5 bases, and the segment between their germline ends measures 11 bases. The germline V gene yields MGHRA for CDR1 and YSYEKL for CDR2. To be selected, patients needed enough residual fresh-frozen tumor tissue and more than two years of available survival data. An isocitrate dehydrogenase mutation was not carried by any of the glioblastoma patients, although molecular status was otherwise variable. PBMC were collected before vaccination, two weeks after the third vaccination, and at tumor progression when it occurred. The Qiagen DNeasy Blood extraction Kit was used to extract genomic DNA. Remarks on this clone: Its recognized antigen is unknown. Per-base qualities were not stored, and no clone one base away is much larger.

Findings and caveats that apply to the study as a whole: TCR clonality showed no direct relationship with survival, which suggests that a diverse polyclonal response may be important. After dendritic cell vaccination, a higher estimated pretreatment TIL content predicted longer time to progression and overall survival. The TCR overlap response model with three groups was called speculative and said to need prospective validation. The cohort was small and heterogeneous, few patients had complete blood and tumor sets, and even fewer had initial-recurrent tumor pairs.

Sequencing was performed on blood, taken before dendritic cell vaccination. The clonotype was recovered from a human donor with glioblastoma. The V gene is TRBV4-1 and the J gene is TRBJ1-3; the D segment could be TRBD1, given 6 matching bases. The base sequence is TGCGCCAGCAGCCAAGATAGTCAGGGGAGAAACACCATATATTTT. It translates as CASSQDSQGRNTIYF.